What follows is one T cell receptor beta chain and its context. Its target is not known. At one end, the junction sequence differs from germline, possibly due to a read error. Noted time point: blood 2 weeks post-SBRT. Noted treatment: 15 Gy SBRT to primary tumor, nephrectomy 4 weeks later. Blood was sampled at baseline, 2 weeks and 4 weeks after SBRT. The patient's renal cell carcinoma had clear cell pathology. This record comes from a study of radiation and T cells in renal cell carcinoma. Study as a whole: Nephrectomy followed 15 Gy stereotactic body radiation by 4 weeks.

The CDR3 covers 14 residues. Per the germline V gene, CDR1 is SSHAT and CDR2 is FNYEAQ (reference sequence). Clones were sequenced by immunoSEQ multiplex PCR, and TCRdb holds only the in-frame ones, with some missing. Counted here are some 120,000 clones, 70% to 90% occurring once; the ten biggest clones make up 5% to 6.5%. Study-wide results and caveats: Pretreatment tumor biopsies were lacking, so baseline clonotypes are unknown.

The sample here was blood, taken from a patient whose treatment included radiotherapy and nephrectomy. The V and J genes are TRBV7-7 and TRBJ2-3; 9 bases are a match to TRBD2. This TCR came from a woman aged 65 to 85 with renal cell carcinoma. The CDR3 protein is CASSLGGGADTQYF. The CDR3 nucleotides are TGTGCTAGCAGCTTAGGCGGGGGGGCCGATACGCAGTATTTT.